One and the same sample provided the 27 T cell receptor beta chains below, sequenced in a study of Ad26.COV2.S vaccination and SARS-CoV-2 variants. Treatment meaning: approximately 18 received Ad26.COV2.S at low or high dose, single or two shots; 5 received placebo; per-sample allocation not given. Repertoires come from day 63 after the first vaccine or placebo injection. The repertoire was sequenced with immunoSEQ multiplex PCR; TCRdb's copy has only in-frame clones and lacks some. The repertoire holds some 420,000 clones, with approximately 90% as singletons. The specimen was peripheral blood, collected in a trial of Ad26.COV2.S vaccine versus placebo. These receptors came from a person between 18 and 65 years old who received the Ad26.COV2.S COVID-19 vaccine or a placebo.

This sequence joins TRBV3-1 (or the pseudogene TRBV3-2) and TRBJ2-3; D ambiguous. The CDR3 is 12 amino acids. From germline, CDR1 is LGHDT and CDR2 YNNKEL (reference sequence). The V and J ends lost 3 bases and 5 bases respectively, with 6 bases between them. Here the CDR3 reads CASSQGIDTQYF. The CDR3 DNA reads TGTGCCAGCAGCCAGGGGATAGATACGCAGTATTTT.

The chain carries TRBV19 and TRBJ1-5; a weak D match, TRBD1 (6 bases). V was clipped by 6 bases and J by 6 bases, with 15 bases between them. The CDR3 has 14 amino acids. The germline V gene encodes CDR1 LNHDA and CDR2 SQIVND (reference sequence). CDR3 protein: CASSYSRGAQPQHF. For the CDR3, the DNA is TGTGCCAGTAGCTATAGCAGGGGTGCTCAGCCCCAGCATTTT.

The count of this clone is one. CDR3 sequence (DNA): TGTGCCAGCAGTTACGGGGGGGGCAATCAGCCCCAGCATTTT. It encodes CASSYGGGNQPQHF. The chain recombines TRBV6-2 or TRBV6-3 with TRBJ1-5; weak D call: TRBD1 (5 bases). V lost 2 bases and J lost 2, with 7 bases in between. From germline, CDR1 is MNHEY and CDR2 SVGEGT. This CDR3 is built from 14 residues.

Note on this clone: The same CDR3 can be traced to other DNA sequences in this sample. This chain links TRBV9 with TRBJ2-1; 9 bases fit TRBD2. Losses at the gene ends were 2 bases for V and 7 bases for J; bases not matched to a gene: 4. CDR1 and CDR2 from the germline V gene are SGDLS and YYNGEE. The CDR3 covers 14 residues. The CDR3 coding sequence is TGTGCCAGCAGCGTCGGCGGGGGGGCGAATGAGCAGTTCTTC. It yields the protein CASSVGGGANEQFF.

The chain uses TRBV6-2 or TRBV6-3 and TRBJ2-7, with D perhaps being TRBD1 or TRBD2 (5 bases each). With 6 bases removed from V and 6 bases from J, the gap between germline ends came to 21 bases. This CDR3 has 15 residues. Germline CDR1 and CDR2: MNHEY and SVGEGT. The CDR3 reads CASRPPRGTGSEQYF. The DNA of the CDR3 is TGTGCCAGCAGGCCTCCCCGGGGCACAGGTTCCGAGCAGTACTTC.

This chain joins TRBV6-6 and TRBJ1-2; possibly TRBD1 for D (6 bases). V dropped 6 bases and J dropped 1 base, with 15 bases sitting between them. In germline, CDR1 is MNHNY, CDR2 SVGAGI (reference sequence). CDR3 length equals 15 residues. CDR3 residues: CASSQKEDSNYGYTF. The CDR3 bases are TGTGCCAGCAGCCAGAAAGAGGACAGTAACTATGGCTACACCTTC.

This chain uses TRBV7-2 with TRBJ2-7, with TRBD2 matching 10 bases. J lost 4 bases, V lost 2 bases, and 11 bases had no gene match. This CDR3 comprises 17 residues. Germline-derived CDR1 and CDR2 are SGHTA and FQGNSA. The CDR3 spells CASSLSISGGAGYEQYF. CDR3 nucleotide sequence: TGTGCCAGCAGCTTATCCATAAGCGGGGGGGCCGGGTACGAGCAGTACTTC.

The V call is TRBV29-1, the J call TRBJ2-5; 10 positions agree with TRBD1. The germline gives CDR1 SQVTM, CDR2 ANQGSEA. The CDR3 spans 14 residues. With V trimmed by 6 bases and J by 5 bases, 9 bases remained unmatched. The CDR3 bases are TGCAGCGTCGCCAGACAGGGGGCATGGGAGACCCAGTACTTC. The encoded protein is CSVARQGAWETQYF.

The rearrangement joins TRBV4-3 to TRBJ2-5; 16 bases align to TRBD2. Trimming took 4 bases from V and 5 from J; bases not matched to a gene: 7. Germline V CDR1 and CDR2: LGHNA, YSLEER. The CDR3 spans 17 residues. CDR3 sequence: CASSPLGLAGGPETQYF. CDR3 coding DNA: TGCGCCAGCAGCCCTTTGGGACTAGCGGGGGGGCCTGAGACCCAGTACTTC.

The gene calls are TRBV4-1 and TRBJ2-3, with TRBD2 as a possible D gene (6 bases). Trimming took 4 bases from V and 5 from J, leaving 19 bases between them. There are 16 residues in the CDR3. Per the germline V gene, CDR1 is MGHRA and CDR2 is YSYEKL. The CDR3 DNA follows: TGCGCCAGCAGCCCGCGCGGGGTTGCGTTTCAAGATACGCAGTATTTT. It is translated as CASSPRGVAFQDTQYF.

The chain links TRBV27 to TRBJ1-4, with D hard to call. Trimming cost V 7 bases and J 8 bases, with 17 bases left between them. CDR1 and CDR2 (germline): MNHEY, SMNVEV (reference sequence). The CDR3 has 14 residues. CDR3 amino acids: CASTSGSPYEKLFF. DNA of the CDR3: TGTGCCAGCACCTCGGGTAGTCCCTACGAAAAACTGTTTTTT.

V gene TRBV7-2 combines with J gene TRBJ2-7, with TRBD2 as a possible D gene (6 bases). The ends were cut back, 5 bases at V and 6 bases at J, with 26 bases in the middle. Germline CDR1 SGHTA, CDR2 FQGNSA. The length of the CDR3 is 17 residues. This CDR3 reads CASSPQPAPGAIREQYF. CDR3 nucleotides: TGTGCCAGCAGCCCCCAGCCCGCCCCGGGAGCTATACGCGAGCAGTACTTC.

Worth noting for this clone: The DNA is omitted, as the CDR3 cannot be located on it reliably, and the CDR3 follows TCRdb's listing. The chain is built from TRBV12-2 and TRBJ2-3; the DNA was not compared with TRBD2, the D call given in the table. TRBV12-2 is given as a pseudogene. The CDR3 is 16 amino acids in total, end residues counted. The CDR3 protein is CASRFWAGGNTDTQYF.

CDR3 amino acids: CAISATGDRYEQYF. DNA of the CDR3: TGTGCCATCAGTGCCACAGGGGATCGCTACGAGCAGTACTTC. J is TRBJ2-7 and V is TRBV10-3; 7 positions match TRBD1. The CDR3 is 14 amino acids. CDR1 is ENHRY, CDR2 SYGVKD, per germline. With V trimmed by 4 bases and J by 3 bases, 6 bases remained unmatched.

This rearrangement joins TRBV3-1 (or the pseudogene TRBV3-2) to TRBJ2-1; 8 bases map to TRBD1. CDR1 is LGHDT, CDR2 YNNKEL, per germline (reference sequence). The CDR3 is 15 residues long. Losses at the gene ends were 4 bases for V and 7 bases for J; bases not matched to a gene: 9. The CDR3 protein is CASSLKGQGRNEQFF. The CDR3 region has the DNA TGTGCCAGCAGCCTCAAAGGACAGGGAAGGAATGAGCAGTTCTTC.

The chain has TRBV11-2 and TRBJ1-2; D is undetermined. V shed 4 bases and J shed 4 bases, with 7 bases lying between them. This CDR3 is 12 amino acids long. The germline CDR1 and CDR2 sequences are SGHAT and FQNNGV. The CDR3 DNA follows: TGTGCCAGCAGCTACCCGCCCTATGGCTACACCTTC. Translation gives CASSYPPYGYTF.

The genes are TRBV28 and TRBJ1-2; D perhaps matches TRBD1 (5 bases). Trimming cost V 2 bases and J 6 bases, with 10 bases left between them. The CDR3 extends over 13 amino acids. From germline, CDR1 is MDHEN and CDR2 SYDVKM. The CDR3 DNA reads as TGTGCCAGCAGTTTACGGGGGGGAAATGGCTACACCTTC. It encodes CASSLRGGNGYTF.

This chain connects TRBV7-9 to TRBJ1-4; possibly TRBD1 for D (6 bases). Germline V lookup: CDR1 SEHNR, CDR2 FQNEAQ (reference sequence). V was pared by 8 bases and J by 0 bases, with 10 bases between. The CDR3 runs 14 residues. This chain's CDR3 is CASQGLATNEKLFF. CDR3 nucleotide sequence: TGTGCCAGCCAGGGGCTGGCAACTAATGAAAAACTGTTTTTT.

The V call is TRBV5-1, the J call TRBJ2-2; 7 bases line up with TRBD1. The V segment lost 0 bases and the J segment 1 base; nucleotides outside the gene matches: 3. CDR3 length equals 16 residues. Germline V gene data show CDR1 as SGHRS and CDR2 as YFSETQ. The CDR3 DNA is TGCGCCAGCAGCTTGGCGGCAGGGGGGAACACCGGGGAGCTGTTTTTT. Residues: CASSLAAGGNTGELFF.

V and J are TRBV2 and TRBJ1-2; the D gene is possibly TRBD1 (5 bases). This CDR3 region has 13 residues. V lost 7 bases and J 2 bases, leaving 11 bases between the germline ends. Per the germline V gene, CDR1 is SNHLY and CDR2 is FYNNEI. CDR3 residues: CASKLGLNYGYTF. The CDR3 region has the DNA TGTGCCAGCAAGTTGGGACTGAACTATGGCTACACCTTC.

The chain links TRBV28 to TRBJ2-1; 8 bases fit TRBD1. The CDR3 totals 17 residues. The V segment lost 5 bases and the J segment 5 bases; nucleotides outside the gene matches: 14. The V gene's germline CDR1 is MDHEN and CDR2 SYDVKM. CDR3 residues: CASSPRPGTGLDNEQFF. The CDR3 DNA sequence: TGTGCCAGCAGTCCCCGACCCGGGACAGGTCTTGACAATGAGCAGTTCTTC.

As for this clone: One junction end disagrees with the germline gene, perhaps due to a read error. The V gene is TRBV3-1 (or the pseudogene TRBV3-2), the J gene TRBJ1-5; no firm D call. Germline lookup yields CDR1 LGHDT and CDR2 YNNKEL (reference sequence). CDR3 length: 13 residues. The CDR3 DNA reads TGTGCCAGCAGCCAAGCGGGGAATCGGCCCCAGCATTTT. Protein product: CASSQAGNRPQHF.

This chain uses TRBV7-9 with TRBJ2-1, with unresolved D. Trimming left V 0 bases short and J 3 bases short, with 9 bases between. This CDR3 is 15 amino acids long. In germline, CDR1 is SEHNR, CDR2 FQNEAQ (reference sequence). The CDR3: CASSLASAYYNEQFF. CDR3 DNA: TGTGCCAGCAGCTTAGCCTCCGCCTACTACAATGAGCAGTTCTTC.

The chain has TRBV6-2 or TRBV6-3 and TRBJ2-5, with 9 bases lining up with TRBD2. There are 19 residues in the CDR3. Per germline, CDR1 MNHEY and CDR2 SVGEGT. Losses at the gene ends were 3 bases for V and 0 bases for J; bases not matched to a gene: 14. The CDR3 nucleotides read TGTGCCAGCAGTTATCCTATAGCGGGGGCGAGCGTATACCAAGAGACCCAGTACTTC. Translating it yields CASSYPIAGASVYQETQYF.

This clone was seen once. This rearrangement joins TRBV5-4 to TRBJ2-3, with 7 bases identical to TRBD1. CDR1 is SGHNT, CDR2 YYREEE, per germline (reference sequence). Trimming at V came to 3 bases and at J to 4 bases, leaving 8 bases not matched to a gene. This CDR3 is built from 15 residues. CDR3 sequence: CASSSRDRAADTQYF. The CDR3, as DNA: TGTGCCAGCAGCTCTCGAGACAGGGCGGCAGATACGCAGTATTTT.

V usage is TRBV4-3 and J usage is TRBJ2-5, with D unresolved. Between the trimmed V and J ends, which lost 2 bases and 0 bases, there was a span of 16 bases. Per germline, CDR1 LGHNA and CDR2 YSLEER. CDR3 length: 17 residues. In DNA, the CDR3 is TGCGCCAGCAGCCAATCCCGCCTGACGCCGTACCAAGAGACCCAGTACTTC. Amino acid sequence: CASSQSRLTPYQETQYF.

The V and J genes are TRBV5-5 and TRBJ2-2, with TRBD1 matching over 8 bases. Germline V gene sequence: CDR1 SGHKS, CDR2 YYEKEE (reference sequence). Trimming at V came to 4 bases and at J to 4 bases, leaving 9 bases not matched to a gene. This CDR3 contains 16 residues. CDR3 sequence reads: CASSHDDRGPTGELFF. The CDR3 DNA is TGTGCCAGCAGCCACGATGACAGGGGACCCACCGGGGAGCTGTTTTTT.